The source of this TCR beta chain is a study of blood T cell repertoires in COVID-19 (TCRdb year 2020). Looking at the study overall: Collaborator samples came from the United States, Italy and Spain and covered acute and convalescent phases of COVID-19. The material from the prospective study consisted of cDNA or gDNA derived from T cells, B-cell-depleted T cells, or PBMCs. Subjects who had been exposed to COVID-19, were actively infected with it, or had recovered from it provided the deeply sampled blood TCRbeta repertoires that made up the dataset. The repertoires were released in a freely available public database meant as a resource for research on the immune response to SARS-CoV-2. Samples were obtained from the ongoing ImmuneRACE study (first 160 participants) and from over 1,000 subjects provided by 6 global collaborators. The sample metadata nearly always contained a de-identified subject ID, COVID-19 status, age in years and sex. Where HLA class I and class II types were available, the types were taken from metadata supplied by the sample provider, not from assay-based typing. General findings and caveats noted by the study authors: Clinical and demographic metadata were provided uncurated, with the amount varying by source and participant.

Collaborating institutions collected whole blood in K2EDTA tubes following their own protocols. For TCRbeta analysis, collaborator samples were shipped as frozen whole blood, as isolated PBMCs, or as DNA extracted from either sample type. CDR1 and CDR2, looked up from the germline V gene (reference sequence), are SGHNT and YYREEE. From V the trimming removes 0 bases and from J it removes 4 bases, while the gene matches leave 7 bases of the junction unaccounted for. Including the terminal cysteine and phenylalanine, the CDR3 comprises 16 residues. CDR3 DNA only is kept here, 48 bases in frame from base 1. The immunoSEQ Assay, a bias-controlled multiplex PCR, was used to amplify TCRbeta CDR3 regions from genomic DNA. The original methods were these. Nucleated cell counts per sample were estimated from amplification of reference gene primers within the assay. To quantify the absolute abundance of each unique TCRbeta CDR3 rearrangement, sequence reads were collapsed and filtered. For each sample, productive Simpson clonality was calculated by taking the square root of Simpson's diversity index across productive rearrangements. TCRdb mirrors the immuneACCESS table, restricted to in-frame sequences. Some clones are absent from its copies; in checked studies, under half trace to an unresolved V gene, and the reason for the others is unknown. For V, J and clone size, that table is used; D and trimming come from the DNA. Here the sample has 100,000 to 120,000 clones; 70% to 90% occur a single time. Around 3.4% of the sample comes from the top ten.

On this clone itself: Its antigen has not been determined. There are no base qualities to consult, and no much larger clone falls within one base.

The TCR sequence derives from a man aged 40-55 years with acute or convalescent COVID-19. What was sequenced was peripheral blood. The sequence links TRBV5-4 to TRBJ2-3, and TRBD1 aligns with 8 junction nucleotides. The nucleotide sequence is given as TGTGCCAGCAGCTTGGATGGAACAGGGGGTGCAGATACGCAGTATTTT. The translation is CASSLDGTGGADTQYF.